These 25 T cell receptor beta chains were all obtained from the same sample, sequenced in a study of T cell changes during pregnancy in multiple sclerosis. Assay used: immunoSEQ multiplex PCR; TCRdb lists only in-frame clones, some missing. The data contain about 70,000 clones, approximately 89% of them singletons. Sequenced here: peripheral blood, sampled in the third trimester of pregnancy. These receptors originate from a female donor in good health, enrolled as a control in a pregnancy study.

In DNA form, the CDR3 reads TGTGCCAGCAGCCAAGGGCAGGGTGGTCAGCCCCAGCATTTT. Amino acids: CASSQGQGGQPQHF. The V call is TRBV4-2, the J call TRBJ1-5, with a tentative D call TRBD1 (5 bases). CDR1 and CDR2 (germline): LGHNA, YNFKEQ. The CDR3 contains 14 residues. V dropped 1 base and J dropped 6 bases, with 10 bases sitting between them.

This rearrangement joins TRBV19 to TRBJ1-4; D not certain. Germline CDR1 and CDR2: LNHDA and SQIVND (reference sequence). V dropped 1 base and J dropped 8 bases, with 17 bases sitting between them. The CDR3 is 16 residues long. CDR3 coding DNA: TGTGCCAGTAGTATAGTCCCGACTCAAAGAGGCGAAAAACTGTTTTTT. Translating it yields CASSIVPTQRGEKLFF.

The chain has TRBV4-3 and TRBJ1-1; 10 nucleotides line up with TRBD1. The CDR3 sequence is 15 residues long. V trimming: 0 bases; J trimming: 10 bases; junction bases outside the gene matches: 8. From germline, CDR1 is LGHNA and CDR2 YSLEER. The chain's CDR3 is CASSQDSGTGERAFF. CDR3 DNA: TGCGCCAGCAGCCAAGATTCCGGGACAGGGGAAAGAGCTTTCTTT.

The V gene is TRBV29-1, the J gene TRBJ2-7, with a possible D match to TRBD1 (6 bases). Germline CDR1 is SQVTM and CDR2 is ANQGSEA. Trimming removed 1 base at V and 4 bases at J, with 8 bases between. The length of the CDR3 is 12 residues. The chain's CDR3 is CSVEGTGYEQYF. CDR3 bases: TGCAGCGTTGAAGGAACAGGGTACGAGCAGTACTTC.

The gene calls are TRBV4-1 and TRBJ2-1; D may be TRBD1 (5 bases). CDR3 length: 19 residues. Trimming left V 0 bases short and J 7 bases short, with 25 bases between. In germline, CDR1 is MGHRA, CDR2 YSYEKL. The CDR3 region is CASSQDEWAGPSMGNEQFF. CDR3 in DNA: TGCGCCAGCAGCCAAGATGAGTGGGCAGGGCCCTCGATGGGGAATGAGCAGTTCTTC.

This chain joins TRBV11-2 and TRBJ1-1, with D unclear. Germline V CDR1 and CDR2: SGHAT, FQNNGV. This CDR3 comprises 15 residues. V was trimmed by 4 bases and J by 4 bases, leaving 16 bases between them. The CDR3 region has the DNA TGTGCCAGCAGCTCGCCCGGACGTGGAGGCACTGAAGCTTTCTTT. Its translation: CASSSPGRGGTEAFF.

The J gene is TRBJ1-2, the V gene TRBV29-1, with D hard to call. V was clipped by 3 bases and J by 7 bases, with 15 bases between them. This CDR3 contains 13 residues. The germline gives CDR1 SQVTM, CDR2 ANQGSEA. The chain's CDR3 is CSVDYISGIGYTF. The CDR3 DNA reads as TGCAGCGTTGATTACATTTCGGGGATTGGCTACACCTTC.

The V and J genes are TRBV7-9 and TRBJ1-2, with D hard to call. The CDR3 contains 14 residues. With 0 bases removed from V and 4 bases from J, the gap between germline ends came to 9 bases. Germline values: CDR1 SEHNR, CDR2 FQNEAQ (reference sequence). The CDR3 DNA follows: TGTGCCAGCAGCTTAGCCGGGGAGATCTATGGCTACACCTTC. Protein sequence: CASSLAGEIYGYTF.

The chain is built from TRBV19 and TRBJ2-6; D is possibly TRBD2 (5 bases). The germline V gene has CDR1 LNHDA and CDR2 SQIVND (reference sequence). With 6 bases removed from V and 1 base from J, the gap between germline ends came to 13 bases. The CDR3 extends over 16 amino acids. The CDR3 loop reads CASSPITGSGANVLTF. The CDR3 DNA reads TGTGCCAGTAGCCCAATTACGGGGTCTGGGGCCAACGTCCTGACTTTC. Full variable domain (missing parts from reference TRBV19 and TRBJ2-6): DGGITQSPKYLFRKEGQNVTLSCEQNLNHDAMYWYRQDPGQGLRLIYYSQIVNDFQKGDIAEGYSVSREKKESFPLTVTSAQKNPTAFYLCASSPITGSGANVLTFGAGSRLTVL.

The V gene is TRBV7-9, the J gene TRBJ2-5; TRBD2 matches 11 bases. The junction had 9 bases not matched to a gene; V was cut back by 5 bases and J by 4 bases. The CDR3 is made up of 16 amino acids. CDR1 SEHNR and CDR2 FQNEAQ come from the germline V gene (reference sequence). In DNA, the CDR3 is TGTGCCAGCAGCCTAACTAGCGGGGGCCCGGGAGAGACCCAGTACTTC. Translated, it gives CASSLTSGGPGETQYF.

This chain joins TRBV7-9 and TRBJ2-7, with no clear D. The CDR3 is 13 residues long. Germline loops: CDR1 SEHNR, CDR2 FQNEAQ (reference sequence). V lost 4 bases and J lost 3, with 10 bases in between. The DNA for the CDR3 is TGTGCCAGCAGCTCCGGGTACGTCTACGAGCAGTACTTC. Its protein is CASSSGYVYEQYF. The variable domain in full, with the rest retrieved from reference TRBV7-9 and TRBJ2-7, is DTGVSQNPRHKITKRGQNVTFRCDPISEHNRLYWYRQTLGQGPEFLTYFQNEAQLEKSRLLSDRFSAERPKGSFSTLEIQRTEQGDSAMYLCASSSGYVYEQYFGPGTRLTVT.

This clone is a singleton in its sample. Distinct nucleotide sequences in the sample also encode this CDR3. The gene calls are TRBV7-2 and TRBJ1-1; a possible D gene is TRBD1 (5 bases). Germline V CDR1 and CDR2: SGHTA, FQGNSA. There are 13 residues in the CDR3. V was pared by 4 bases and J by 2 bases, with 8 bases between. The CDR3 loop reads CASSSTGNTEAFF. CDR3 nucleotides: TGTGCCAGCAGCTCAACAGGAAACACTGAAGCTTTCTTT. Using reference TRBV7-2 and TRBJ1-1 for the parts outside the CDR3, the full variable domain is GAGVSQSPSNKVTEKGKDVELRCDPISGHTALYWYRQSLGQGLEFLIYFQGNSAPDKSGLPSDRFSAERTGGSVSTLTIQRTQQEDSAVYLCASSSTGNTEAFFGQGTRLTVV.

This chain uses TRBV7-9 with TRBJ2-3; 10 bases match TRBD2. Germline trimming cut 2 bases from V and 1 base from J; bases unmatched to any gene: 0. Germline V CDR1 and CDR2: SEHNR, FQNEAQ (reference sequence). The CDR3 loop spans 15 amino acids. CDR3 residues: CASSLTSGGTDTQYF. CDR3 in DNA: TGTGCCAGCAGCTTAACTAGCGGGGGCACAGATACGCAGTATTTT.

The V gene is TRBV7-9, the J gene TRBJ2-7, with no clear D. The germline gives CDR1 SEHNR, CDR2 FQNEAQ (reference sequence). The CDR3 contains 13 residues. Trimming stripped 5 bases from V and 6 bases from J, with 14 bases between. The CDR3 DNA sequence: TGTGCCAGCAGCACAGACATATCTGGCGAGCAGTACTTC. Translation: CASSTDISGEQYF.

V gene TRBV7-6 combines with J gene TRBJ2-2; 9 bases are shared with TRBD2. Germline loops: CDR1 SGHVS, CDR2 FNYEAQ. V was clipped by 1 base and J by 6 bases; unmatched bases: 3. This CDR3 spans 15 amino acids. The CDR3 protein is CASSLDSGGPGELFF. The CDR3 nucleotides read TGTGCCAGCAGCTTAGATAGCGGGGGTCCCGGGGAGCTGTTTTTT.

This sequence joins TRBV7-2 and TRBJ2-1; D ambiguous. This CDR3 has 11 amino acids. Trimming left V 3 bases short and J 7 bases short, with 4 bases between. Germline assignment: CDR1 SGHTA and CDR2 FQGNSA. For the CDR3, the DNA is TGTGCCAGCAGCTTGCAGAATGAGCAGTTCTTC. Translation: CASSLQNEQFF. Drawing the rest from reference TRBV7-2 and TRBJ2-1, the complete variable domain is GAGVSQSPSNKVTEKGKDVELRCDPISGHTALYWYRQSLGQGLEFLIYFQGNSAPDKSGLPSDRFSAERTGGSVSTLTIQRTQQEDSAVYLCASSLQNEQFFGPGTRLTVL.

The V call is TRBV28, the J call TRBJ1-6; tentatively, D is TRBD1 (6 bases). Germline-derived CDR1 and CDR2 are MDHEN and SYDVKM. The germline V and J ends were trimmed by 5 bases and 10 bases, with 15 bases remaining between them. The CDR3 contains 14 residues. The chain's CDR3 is CASSQTGLGSPLHF. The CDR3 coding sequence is TGTGCCAGCAGTCAGACAGGTTTAGGCTCACCCCTCCACTTT. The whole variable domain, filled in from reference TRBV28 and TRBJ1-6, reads DVKVTQSSRYLVKRTGEKVFLECVQDMDHENMFWYRQDPGLGLRLIYFSYDVKMKEKGDIPEGYSVSREKKERFSLILESASTNQTSMYLCASSQTGLGSPLHFGNGTRLTVT.

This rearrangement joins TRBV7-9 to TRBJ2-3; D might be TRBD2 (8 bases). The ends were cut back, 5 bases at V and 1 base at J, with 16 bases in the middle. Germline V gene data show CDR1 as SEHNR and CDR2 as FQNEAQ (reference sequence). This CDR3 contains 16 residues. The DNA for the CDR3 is TGTGCCAGCAGCGTCGGGACAGCGGGAGGCACAGATACGCAGTATTTT. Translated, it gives CASSVGTAGGTDTQYF.

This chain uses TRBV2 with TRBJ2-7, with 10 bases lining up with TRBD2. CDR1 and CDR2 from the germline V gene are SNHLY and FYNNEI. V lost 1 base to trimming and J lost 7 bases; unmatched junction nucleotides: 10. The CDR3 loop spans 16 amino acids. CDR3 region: CASSEGLAGGEDEQYF. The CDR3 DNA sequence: TGTGCCAGCAGTGAAGGGTTAGCGGGGGGTGAGGATGAGCAGTACTTC.

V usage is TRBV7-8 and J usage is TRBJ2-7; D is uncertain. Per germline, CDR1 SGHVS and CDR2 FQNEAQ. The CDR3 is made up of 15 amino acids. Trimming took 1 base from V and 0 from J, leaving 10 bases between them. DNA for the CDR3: TGTGCCAGCAGCTTAGAACCAGGTACCTCCTACGAGCAGTACTTC. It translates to CASSLEPGTSYEQYF.

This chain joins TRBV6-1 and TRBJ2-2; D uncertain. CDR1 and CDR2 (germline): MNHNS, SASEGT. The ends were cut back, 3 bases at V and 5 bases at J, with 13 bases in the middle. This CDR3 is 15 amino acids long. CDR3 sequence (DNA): TGTGCCAGCAGTGATGTCTTTACGAGGACCGGGGAGCTGTTTTTT. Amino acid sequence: CASSDVFTRTGELFF.

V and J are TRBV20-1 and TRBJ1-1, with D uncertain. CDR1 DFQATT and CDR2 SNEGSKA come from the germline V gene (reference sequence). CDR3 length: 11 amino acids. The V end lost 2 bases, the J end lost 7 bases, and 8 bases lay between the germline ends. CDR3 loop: CSARNALEAFF. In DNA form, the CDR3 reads TGCAGTGCTAGAAATGCGCTTGAAGCTTTCTTT.

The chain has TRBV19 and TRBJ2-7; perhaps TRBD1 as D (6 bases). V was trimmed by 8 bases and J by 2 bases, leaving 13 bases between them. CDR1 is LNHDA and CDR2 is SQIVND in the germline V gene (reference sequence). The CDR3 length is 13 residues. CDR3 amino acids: CASRGTQTYEQYF. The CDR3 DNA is TGTGCCAGTCGAGGGACACAGACCTACGAGCAGTACTTC.

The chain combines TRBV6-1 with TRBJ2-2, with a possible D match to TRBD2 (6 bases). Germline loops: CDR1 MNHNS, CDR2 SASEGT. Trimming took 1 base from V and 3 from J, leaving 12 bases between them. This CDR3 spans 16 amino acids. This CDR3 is CASSEGVAAYTGELFF. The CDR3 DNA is TGTGCCAGCAGTGAAGGGGTAGCGGCCTACACCGGGGAGCTGTTTTTT.

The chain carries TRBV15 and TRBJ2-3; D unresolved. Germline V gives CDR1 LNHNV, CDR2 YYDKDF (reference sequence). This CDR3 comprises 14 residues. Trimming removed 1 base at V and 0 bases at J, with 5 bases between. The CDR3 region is CATSRVQSTDTQYF. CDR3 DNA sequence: TGTGCCACCAGCAGAGTCCAGAGCACAGATACGCAGTATTTT.